The rows below give T cell receptor beta chains drawn from one sample of a study of blood T cell repertoires in COVID-19. TCRdb's table, derived via immunoSEQ multiplex PCR, lists solely in-frame clones and lacks some. The table records about 330,000 clones, roughly 87% of them present only once. Input material: peripheral blood. Source of these receptors: a man aged 25-45 years with COVID-19, enrolled during active disease. Both conserved end residues are part of each CDR3. The D gene is left open where the match is weak. Only part of the rows carry a size: once, few, many, or a class if the clone is expanded.

V gene: TRBV28
D gene: TRBD1
clone size: .
J gene: TRBJ2-1
CDR3 protein: CASSFDRGDHEQFF
CDR3 DNA: TGTGCCAGCAGTTTCGACAGGGGTGACCATGAGCAGTTCTTC

V gene: TRBV6-2/TRBV6-3
D gene: .
clone size: .
J gene: TRBJ1-1
CDR3 protein: CASSPLGGGLYTEAFF
CDR3 DNA: TGTGCCAGCAGTCCCCTAGGGGGGGGCCTGTACACTGAAGCTTTCTTT

V gene: TRBV11-2
D gene: .
clone size: once
J gene: TRBJ2-1
CDR3 protein: CASSLDSLQTVF
CDR3 DNA: TGTGCCAGCAGCTTAGATAGTCTGCAAACGGTCTTC

V gene: TRBV28
D gene: TRBD2
clone size: .
J gene: TRBJ2-7
CDR3 protein: CASSPGTSGVRLHF
CDR3 DNA: TGTGCCAGCAGCCCCGGGACTAGCGGGGTGCGGCTTCACTTC

V gene: TRBV19
D gene: .
clone size: once
J gene: TRBJ1-1
CDR3 protein: CASSVLGGAEAFF
CDR3 DNA: TGTGCCAGTAGTGTCCTCGGGGGGGCTGAAGCTTTCTTT

V gene: TRBV27
D gene: .
clone size: .
J gene: TRBJ2-1
CDR3 protein: CASSLIGSTEWVGEQFF
CDR3 DNA: TGTGCCAGCAGTTTAATCGGTTCAACAGAATGGGTCGGTGAGCAGTTCTTC

V gene: TRBV5-4
D gene: TRBD1
clone size: .
J gene: TRBJ2-2
CDR3 protein: CASSFADRVFTGELFF
CDR3 DNA: TGTGCCAGCAGCTTCGCAGACAGGGTTTTCACCGGGGAGCTGTTTTTT

V gene: TRBV24-1
D gene: .
clone size: .
J gene: TRBJ1-2
CDR3 protein: CATSGQGITSNYGYTF
CDR3 DNA: TGTGCCACCAGTGGCCAGGGAATAACATCTAACTATGGCTACACCTTC

V gene: TRBV7-9
D gene: TRBD1
clone size: once
J gene: TRBJ1-3
CDR3 protein: CASSEQGSGNTIYF
CDR3 DNA: TGTGCCAGCAGCGAACAGGGGTCTGGAAACACCATATATTTT

V gene: TRBV6-2/TRBV6-3
D gene: .
clone size: .
J gene: TRBJ2-7
CDR3 protein: CASSFGPKREQYF
CDR3 DNA: TGTGCCAGCAGTTTCGGCCCCAAGCGCGAGCAGTACTTC

V gene: TRBV5-1
D gene: .
clone size: .
J gene: TRBJ2-7
CDR3 protein: CASSLGQNLLLEQYF
CDR3 DNA: TGCGCCAGCAGCTTGGGGCAGAACCTCCTCCTCGAGCAGTACTTC

V gene: TRBV19
D gene: TRBD1
clone size: .
J gene: TRBJ1-1
CDR3 protein: CASSEDRGRTEAFF
CDR3 DNA: TGTGCCAGTAGTGAGGACAGGGGAAGAACTGAAGCTTTCTTT

V gene: TRBV29-1
D gene: .
clone size: .
J gene: TRBJ2-7
CDR3 protein: CSVARLDTYEQYF
CDR3 DNA: TGCAGCGTTGCGCGCTTAGACACCTACGAGCAGTACTTC

V gene: TRBV7-2
D gene: TRBD2
clone size: .
J gene: TRBJ2-2
CDR3 protein: CASSTSGTNTGELFF
CDR3 DNA: TGTGCCAGCAGCACTAGCGGTACGAACACCGGGGAGCTGTTTTTT

V gene: TRBV6-5
D gene: .
clone size: .
J gene: TRBJ1-1
CDR3 protein: CASSYSGAEAFF
CDR3 DNA: TGTGCCAGCAGTTACTCCGGGGCTGAAGCTTTCTTT

V gene: TRBV3-1/TRBV3-2
D gene: .
clone size: .
J gene: TRBJ1-4
CDR3 protein: CASKARGEKLFF
CDR3 DNA: TGTGCCAGCAAGGCTCGCGGGGAAAAACTGTTTTTT

V gene: TRBV15
D gene: .
clone size: .
J gene: TRBJ1-3
CDR3 protein: CATSRDLGGSSGNTIYF
CDR3 DNA: TGTGCCACCAGCAGAGATCTCGGAGGGAGCTCTGGAAACACCATATATTTT

V gene: TRBV18
D gene: TRBD1
clone size: .
J gene: TRBJ1-2
CDR3 protein: CASSPSGTVEYGYTF
CDR3 DNA: TGTGCCAGCTCACCCTCCGGGACAGTCGAGTATGGCTACACCTTC

V gene: TRBV2
D gene: TRBD1
clone size: .
J gene: TRBJ2-7
CDR3 protein: CASTRTGFSYEQYF
CDR3 DNA: TGTGCCAGCACTCGGACAGGCTTCTCCTACGAGCAGTACTTC

V gene: TRBV11-2
D gene: .
clone size: .
J gene: TRBJ1-2
CDR3 protein: CASSTVAGPGGYTF
CDR3 DNA: TGTGCCAGCAGTACCGTTGCGGGGCCGGGGGGCTACACCTTC

V gene: TRBV3-1/TRBV3-2
D gene: .
clone size: .
J gene: TRBJ1-3
CDR3 protein: CASSQDRRTAGNTIYF
CDR3 DNA: TGTGCCAGCAGCCAAGATCGCAGGACAGCTGGAAACACCATATATTTT

V gene: TRBV28
D gene: TRBD1
clone size: once
J gene: TRBJ2-2
CDR3 protein: CASSSTGRGTGELFF
CDR3 DNA: TGTGCCAGCAGTTCGACAGGGAGAGGGACCGGGGAGCTGTTTTTT

V gene: TRBV19
D gene: .
clone size: .
J gene: TRBJ1-5
CDR3 protein: CASTPGKYRAAMGLSNQPQHF
CDR3 DNA: TGTGCCAGTACACCGGGCAAGTACAGGGCCGCAATGGGCCTTAGCAATCAGCCCCAGCATTTT

V gene: TRBV28
D gene: .
clone size: .
J gene: TRBJ1-6
CDR3 protein: CASSLSLRGYDSPLHF
CDR3 DNA: TGTGCCAGCAGTTTATCTTTAAGGGGGTATGATTCACCCCTCCACTTT

V gene: TRBV5-8
D gene: TRBD1
clone size: once
J gene: TRBJ2-7
CDR3 protein: CASGTLGQGAKYEQYF
CDR3 DNA: TGTGCCAGCGGCACACTTGGACAGGGGGCTAAGTACGAGCAGTACTTC

V gene: TRBV5-4
D gene: .
clone size: .
J gene: TRBJ2-7
CDR3 protein: CASSLVGGSSYEQYF
CDR3 DNA: TGTGCCAGCAGCTTGGTCGGCGGGTCATCCTACGAGCAGTACTTC

V gene: TRBV4-3
D gene: TRBD2
clone size: .
J gene: TRBJ2-2
CDR3 protein: CASSLGGASAGELFF
CDR3 DNA: TGCGCCAGCAGCCTCGGGGGGGCTTCCGCCGGGGAGCTGTTTTTT

V gene: TRBV25-1
D gene: .
clone size: .
J gene: TRBJ2-5
CDR3 protein: CASSGLGMGPQETQYF
CDR3 DNA: TGTGCCAGCAGTGGACTCGGAATGGGGCCGCAAGAGACCCAGTACTTC

V gene: TRBV2
D gene: TRBD2
clone size: .
J gene: TRBJ2-1
CDR3 protein: CASSVAGGNNEQFF
CDR3 DNA: TGTGCCAGCAGTGTAGCGGGGGGGAACAATGAGCAGTTCTTC

V gene: TRBV7-2
D gene: TRBD2
clone size: .
J gene: TRBJ2-7
CDR3 protein: CASNPQGLAGLDEQYF
CDR3 DNA: TGTGCCAGCAACCCACAGGGACTAGCGGGATTAGACGAGCAGTACTTC

V gene: TRBV5-1
D gene: .
clone size: .
J gene: TRBJ1-1
CDR3 protein: CASSFLGGLNTEAFF
CDR3 DNA: TGCGCCAGCAGCTTCCTGGGGGGTTTGAACACTGAAGCTTTCTTT

V gene: TRBV5-1
D gene: .
clone size: .
J gene: TRBJ2-3
CDR3 protein: CASSLDLRTDTQYF
CDR3 DNA: TGCGCCAGCAGCTTGGACTTAAGAACAGATACGCAGTATTTT

V gene: TRBV5-5
D gene: TRBD2
clone size: .
J gene: TRBJ2-2
CDR3 protein: CASSSLAGRPGELFF
CDR3 DNA: TGTGCCAGCAGCTCCCTAGCGGGAAGGCCCGGGGAGCTGTTTTTT

V gene: TRBV5-4
D gene: TRBD2
clone size: .
J gene: TRBJ2-1
CDR3 protein: CASSLGAGGPGNEQFF
CDR3 DNA: TGTGCCAGCAGCTTGGGAGCGGGAGGGCCGGGCAATGAGCAGTTCTTC

V gene: TRBV9
D gene: TRBD1
clone size: .
J gene: TRBJ2-7
CDR3 protein: CASSEWTGETRTQYF
CDR3 DNA: TGTGCCAGCAGCGAATGGACAGGGGAGACGAGAACGCAGTACTTC

V gene: TRBV6-5
D gene: .
clone size: .
J gene: TRBJ2-7
CDR3 protein: CASSRVAPIDDEQYF
CDR3 DNA: TGTGCCAGCAGTCGGGTTGCCCCAATTGACGACGAGCAGTACTTC

V gene: TRBV2
D gene: .
clone size: many
J gene: TRBJ2-7
CDR3 protein: CASSAWRDYEQYF
CDR3 DNA: TGTGCCAGCAGTGCGTGGAGGGACTACGAGCAGTACTTC

V gene: TRBV4-3
D gene: .
clone size: .
J gene: TRBJ1-5
CDR3 protein: CASSQDHGRVDQPQHF
CDR3 DNA: TGCGCCAGCAGCCAAGATCACGGCAGGGTGGATCAGCCCCAGCATTTT

V gene: TRBV6-2/TRBV6-3
D gene: TRBD2
clone size: .
J gene: TRBJ2-7
CDR3 protein: CASSGLAGTSSYEQYF
CDR3 DNA: TGTGCCAGCAGTGGACTAGCGGGAACCTCGTCCTACGAGCAGTACTTC

V gene: TRBV5-1
D gene: .
clone size: once
J gene: TRBJ1-2
CDR3 protein: CASSLPTVSYGYTF
CDR3 DNA: TGCGCCAGCAGCTTGCCAACAGTTTCCTATGGCTACACCTTC

V gene: TRBV28
D gene: .
clone size: .
J gene: TRBJ2-4
CDR3 protein: CASSPGGTDTNNLAKNIQYF
CDR3 DNA: TGTGCCAGCAGCCCAGGCGGGACAGATACCAACAACCTAGCCAAAAACATTCAGTACTTC

V gene: TRBV5-6
D gene: .
clone size: .
J gene: TRBJ2-3
CDR3 protein: CASSVRTPGDTQYF
CDR3 DNA: TGTGCCAGCAGCGTGAGGACACCAGGTGATACGCAGTATTTT

V gene: TRBV7-3
D gene: .
clone size: .
J gene: TRBJ2-7
CDR3 protein: CASGPGGGEQYF
CDR3 DNA: TGTGCCAGCGGCCCAGGGGGAGGCGAGCAGTACTTC

V gene: TRBV4-2
D gene: TRBD1
clone size: .
J gene: TRBJ2-2
CDR3 protein: CASSQDGQGITGELFF
CDR3 DNA: TGTGCCAGCAGCCAAGACGGACAGGGAATCACCGGGGAGCTGTTTTTT

V gene: TRBV20-1
D gene: .
clone size: .
J gene: TRBJ2-7
CDR3 protein: CSAATYYEQYF
CDR3 DNA: TGCAGTGCGGCGACTTACTACGAGCAGTACTTC

V gene: TRBV20-1
D gene: .
clone size: .
J gene: TRBJ2-1
CDR3 protein: CSASRGPNKFF
CDR3 DNA: TGCAGTGCTAGTCGCGGCCCCAACAAGTTCTTC

V gene: TRBV7-2
D gene: TRBD2
clone size: .
J gene: TRBJ2-3
CDR3 protein: CASSRSGPSTDTQYF
CDR3 DNA: TGTGCCAGCAGCCGTAGCGGGCCTAGCACAGATACGCAGTATTTT

V gene: TRBV7-3
D gene: .
clone size: few
J gene: TRBJ1-1
CDR3 protein: CASSPGQNTEAFF
CDR3 DNA: TGTGCCAGCAGCCCGGGACAGAACACTGAAGCTTTCTTT

V gene: TRBV4-3
D gene: TRBD1
clone size: .
J gene: TRBJ1-1
CDR3 protein: CASSHTWTGSKNTEAFF
CDR3 DNA: TGCGCCAGCAGCCATACTTGGACAGGGAGTAAGAACACTGAAGCTTTCTTT

V gene: TRBV7-2
D gene: TRBD1
clone size: .
J gene: TRBJ1-5
CDR3 protein: CASSFGTDNQPQHF
CDR3 DNA: TGTGCCAGCAGCTTTGGGACAGACAATCAGCCCCAGCATTTT

V gene: TRBV6-1
D gene: TRBD1
clone size: .
J gene: TRBJ2-7
CDR3 protein: CASSESAGTGSYEQYF
CDR3 DNA: TGTGCCAGCAGTGAGAGTGCCGGGACAGGGAGTTACGAGCAGTACTTC

V gene: TRBV7-9
D gene: TRBD1
clone size: .
J gene: TRBJ2-6
CDR3 protein: CASSTGQGSSGANVLTF
CDR3 DNA: TGTGCCAGCAGCACGGGACAGGGGAGCTCCGGGGCCAACGTCCTGACTTTC

V gene: TRBV25-1
D gene: .
clone size: .
J gene: TRBJ2-5
CDR3 protein: CASSEWVGRETQYF
CDR3 DNA: TGTGCCAGCAGTGAATGGGTTGGGCGCGAGACCCAGTACTTC

V gene: TRBV18
D gene: TRBD1
clone size: .
J gene: TRBJ2-5
CDR3 protein: CASSRQGAGETQYF
CDR3 DNA: TGTGCCAGCTCCCGCCAGGGGGCTGGAGAGACCCAGTACTTC

V gene: TRBV3-1/TRBV3-2
D gene: .
clone size: .
J gene: TRBJ2-6
CDR3 protein: CASSQDTGANVLTF
CDR3 DNA: TGTGCCAGCAGCCAAGATACTGGGGCCAACGTCCTGACTTTC

V gene: TRBV6-4
D gene: TRBD1
clone size: .
J gene: TRBJ1-6
CDR3 protein: CASSQGQGRDSPLHF
CDR3 DNA: TGTGCCAGCAGCCAAGGACAGGGAAGGGATTCACCCCTCCACTTT

V gene: TRBV13
D gene: TRBD2
clone size: .
J gene: TRBJ2-3
CDR3 protein: CASSFLAEWGDTQYF
CDR3 DNA: TGTGCCAGCAGCTTTCTAGCGGAGTGGGGAGATACGCAGTATTTT

V gene: TRBV28
D gene: TRBD2
clone size: .
J gene: TRBJ2-5
CDR3 protein: CASTWGGKETQYF
CDR3 DNA: TGTGCCAGCACCTGGGGAGGGAAAGAGACCCAGTACTTC

V gene: TRBV18
D gene: TRBD1
clone size: .
J gene: TRBJ1-5
CDR3 protein: CASSDQGVNQPQHF
CDR3 DNA: TGTGCCAGCTCAGACCAGGGGGTCAATCAGCCCCAGCATTTT